This entry describes one T cell receptor beta chain. The target of this receptor is not known. No qualities accompany the bases; no much larger clone lies one base away. These data originate in a study of blood T cell repertoires in COVID-19 (dated by TCRdb to the early 2020s). As for the study more broadly: The collaborator samples originated in the United States, Italy and Spain and spanned the acute and convalescent phases of COVID-19. The prospective study material was composed of cDNA or gDNA derived from T cells, B-cell-depleted T cells, or PBMCs. Subjects who had been exposed to COVID-19, were actively infected with it, or had recovered from it provided the deeply sampled blood TCRbeta repertoires that made up the dataset. The repertoires were released in a freely available public database meant as a resource for research on the immune response to SARS-CoV-2. The samples were drawn from two sources: the first 160 participants of the ongoing ImmuneRACE study, and over 950 subjects contributed by 6 global collaborators. Nearly every sample came with metadata listing a de-identified subject ID, COVID-19 status, age in years and sex. Where available, HLA class I and class II types were obtained from metadata supplied by the sample provider rather than from assay-based typing.

V trim: 2 bases; J trim: 9 bases; unmatched bases: 10. Including cysteine and phenylalanine, the CDR3 has 15 amino acids. The CDR3 DNA has 45 bases and is translated from base 1. Via the germline V gene (reference sequence), CDR1 is GTSNPN and CDR2 SVGIG. Whole blood was collected in K2EDTA tubes by collaborating institutions according to the institutions' own protocols. For TCRbeta analysis, collaborator samples were shipped as frozen whole blood, as isolated PBMCs, or as DNA extracted from either sample type. The immunoSEQ Assay, a bias-controlled multiplex PCR, was used to amplify TCRbeta CDR3 regions from genomic DNA. Regarding the original processing steps: Nucleated cell counts per sample were estimated from amplification of reference gene primers within the assay. To quantify the absolute abundance of each unique TCRbeta CDR3 rearrangement, sequence reads were collapsed and filtered. Productive Simpson clonality was computed per sample as the square root of Simpson's diversity index over productive rearrangements. TCRdb limited this immuneACCESS table to in-frame rearrangements with V and J called. A share of clones is missing; checked studies link under half to unresolved V genes, and the rest is unexplained. V and J calls and clone size are those listed in that table; D and trimming were worked out from the DNA. Within this sample are roughly 160,000 clones, with more than 65% of them counted one time only. Under 13% of the sample is taken by the ten largest.

Study-wide conclusions, independent of this receptor: How much clinical and demographic metadata was included differed by source and by participant, and the metadata was provided uncurated.

Here the chain combines TRBV30 and TRBJ1-6, with 7 junctional bases fitting TRBD1. Sequenced input: peripheral blood. The clonotype comes from an older man with active or convalescent COVID-19. The sequenced DNA: TGTGCCTGGAGTTTCCGGGACAGAGGAAGTTCACCCCTCCACTTT. Protein translation: CAWSFRDRGSSPLHF.